This T cell receptor beta chain was recovered during a study of beta chain features in type 1 diabetes. For the study at large: No patient-donor differences in age, gender, total cells or subset yield. Study outcomes and limitations: It was possible that PCR favored shorter templates, equally so in patients and controls. Fewer insertions but more deletions were seen at VDJ junctions in type 1 diabetes patients.

Since all of the isolated RNA was reverse transcribed, expressed TCRB transcripts were what got sequenced. Repertoires were generated with immunoSEQ multiplex PCR, while TCRdb's copy carries only in-frame clones and drops some. The sample comprises hundreds of thousands of clones, 9.5% to 12% of which are singletons, and about 0.042% rests with the top ten. Of note for this clone: Its antigen is as yet unknown.

Germline V gene sequence: CDR1 SGHTA, CDR2 FQGNSA. The CDR3 is made up of 14 amino acids. V shed 7 bases, J shed 6 bases, and the junction held 10 bases outside the gene matches. This chain uses TRBV7-2 with TRBJ2-3, with TRBD2 identical over 7 bases. What was sequenced was naive CD4+ T cells from blood. This receptor was obtained from a woman between 18 and 29 years old in good health. The CDR3 region is CASTSRGVADTQYF. In DNA, the CDR3 is TGTGCCAGCACCTCCCGGGGGGTAGCCGATACGCAGTATTTT. The whole variable domain, filled in from reference TRBV7-2 and TRBJ2-3, reads GAGVSQSPSNKVTEKGKDVELRCDPISGHTALYWYRQSLGQGLEFLIYFQGNSAPDKSGLPSDRFSAERTGGSVSTLTIQRTQQEDSAVYLCASTSRGVADTQYFGPGTRLTVL.